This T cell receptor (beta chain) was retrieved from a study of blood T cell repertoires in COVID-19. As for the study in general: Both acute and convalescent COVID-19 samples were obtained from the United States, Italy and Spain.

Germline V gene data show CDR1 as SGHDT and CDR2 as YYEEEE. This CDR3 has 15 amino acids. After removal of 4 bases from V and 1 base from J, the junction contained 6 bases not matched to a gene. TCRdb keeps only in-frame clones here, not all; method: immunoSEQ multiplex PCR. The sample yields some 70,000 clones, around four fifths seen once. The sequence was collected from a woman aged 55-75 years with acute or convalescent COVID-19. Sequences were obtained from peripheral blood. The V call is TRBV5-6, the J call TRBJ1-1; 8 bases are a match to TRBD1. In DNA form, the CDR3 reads TGTGCCAGCAGCACCCGGACAGGGTGGAACACTGAAGCTTTCTTT. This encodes CASSTRTGWNTEAFF.